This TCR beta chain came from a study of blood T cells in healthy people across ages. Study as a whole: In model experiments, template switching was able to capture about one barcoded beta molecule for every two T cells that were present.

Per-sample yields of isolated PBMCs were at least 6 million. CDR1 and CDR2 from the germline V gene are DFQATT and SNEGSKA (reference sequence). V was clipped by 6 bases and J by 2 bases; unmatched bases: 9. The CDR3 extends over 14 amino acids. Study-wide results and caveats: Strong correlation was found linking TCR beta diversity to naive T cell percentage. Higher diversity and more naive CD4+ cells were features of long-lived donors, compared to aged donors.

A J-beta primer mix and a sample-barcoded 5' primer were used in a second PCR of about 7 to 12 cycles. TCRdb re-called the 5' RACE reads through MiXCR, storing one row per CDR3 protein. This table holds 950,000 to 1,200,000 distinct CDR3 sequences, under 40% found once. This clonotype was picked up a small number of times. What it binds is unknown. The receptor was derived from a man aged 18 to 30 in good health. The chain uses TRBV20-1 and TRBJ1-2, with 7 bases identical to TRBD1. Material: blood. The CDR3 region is CSARGQPENYGYTF. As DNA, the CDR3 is TGCAGTGCCCGGGGACAGCCGGAAAACTATGGCTACACCTTC.